This T cell receptor (beta chain) was obtained from a study of T cell responses to AZD1222 COVID-19 vaccine. Findings and caveats of the study: Once two AZD1222 doses were given, Spike-specific TCR breadth and depth went up.

This clone was counted once. Its antigen remains unidentified. The method was immunoSEQ multiplex PCR; TCRdb's version includes in-frame clones alone and lacks a portion of them. The top ten hold 0.9% of the sample, which has 150,000 to 200,000 clones, 85% to 95% seen once. The CDR3 sequence is 13 residues long. V lost 5 bases and J lost 6, with 14 bases in between. Germline CDR1 and CDR2: SGHTA and FQGTGA. The V and J genes are TRBV7-3 and TRBJ2-7; D may be TRBD1 or TRBD2 (6 bases each). The clonotype comes from an adult in good health. Here the sequenced sample was peripheral blood, taken on day 0 of AZD1222 vaccination. The CDR3 coding sequence is TGTGCCAGCAGCAGAAAGGGGGGCGGCGAGCAGTACTTC. It translates to CASSRKGGGEQYF.